The entry below describes one T cell receptor (beta chain). These data come from a study of T cells in Graves' hyperthyroidism and ophthalmopathy. Inclusion characteristics of ophthalmopathy patients comprised a Clinical Activity Score of at least 3, a NOSPECS grade of at least 4, and duration under 3 months. Per the germline V gene, CDR1 is DFQATT and CDR2 is SNEGSKA (reference sequence). With 6 bases removed from V and 4 bases from J, the gap between germline ends came to 13 bases. The CDR3 sequence is 13 residues long. RNA transcripts provided the source from which TCR beta CDR3 regions were amplified. TCR CDR3 underwent first-round RT-PCR with the HTBI primer set. TCRdb independently ran MiXCR on the multiplex PCR reads; one entry per CDR3 protein. The sample has some 570,000 distinct CDR3 sequences; 15% to 20% are singletons.

The chain is built from TRBV20-1 and TRBJ1-5; tentatively, D is TRBD1 (5 bases). Sequences were obtained from blood. The sequence was obtained from a woman aged 18-30 years with Graves' ophthalmopathy. CDR3 nucleotide sequence: TGCAGTGCGGGCGGAGGGGTAAATCAGCCCCAGCATTTT. This sequence encodes CSAGGGVNQPQHF.